The rows below give T cell receptor beta chains drawn from one sample of a study of blood T cell repertoires in COVID-19. Assay: immunoSEQ multiplex PCR; the TCRdb copy retains only in-frame clones and omits some. The data contain 73,000 or so clones, around four fifths of them singletons. Sequenced sample: peripheral blood. Receptors were obtained from a man between 50 and 59 years old with active COVID-19. Each CDR3 is given with its conserved first and last residue.

v_call	j_call	cdr3_aa
TRBV3-1/TRBV3-2	TRBJ2-2	CASSRQGSTGELFF
TRBV2	TRBJ2-4	CASSPRLGGDIQYF
TRBV6-2/TRBV6-3	TRBJ2-5	CASSPGYLGTQYF
TRBV2	TRBJ2-3	CASSPLGARADTQYF
TRBV9	TRBJ1-1	CASSVTGANTEAFF
TRBV7-6	TRBJ2-3	CASSPWGSGSTDTQYF
TRBV6-5	TRBJ2-7	CASGRTSAGSYEQYF
TRBV6-5	TRBJ2-5	CASTSTSGEETQYF
TRBV10-3	TRBJ2-1	CAISDTSGGNEQFF
TRBV28	TRBJ2-7	CASSLGTETYEQYF
TRBV4-1	TRBJ2-2	CASSQTQGADTGELFF
TRBV7-8	TRBJ2-1	CASSYINEQFF
TRBV4-2	TRBJ2-7	CASSQDRGQGAKEQYF
TRBV10-2	TRBJ1-1	CASSGTRKNTEAFF
TRBV7-3	TRBJ1-1	CASSLNAGGGESFF
TRBV6-2/TRBV6-3	TRBJ2-7	CASSQNYEQYF
TRBV5-1	TRBJ2-1	CASSPRGTTTGNEQFF
TRBV19	TRBJ2-3	CASRPAGPTDTQYF
TRBV7-9	TRBJ1-4	CASSLVLEKLFF
TRBV19	TRBJ2-3	CASSIAHGSRRGTDTQYF
TRBV27	TRBJ1-3	CASSLSHQGGNTIYF
TRBV5-4	TRBJ2-5	CASSLEGRGKETQYF
TRBV27	TRBJ2-3	CASSFGSPDTQYF
TRBV3-1/TRBV3-2	TRBJ2-3	CASSQDYPGGARDTQYF
TRBV14	TRBJ1-2	CASSPRQGGGYTF
TRBV7-9	TRBJ1-5	CASSLGGTGNQPQHF
TRBV3-1/TRBV3-2	TRBJ2-2	CASSPSLSGVAGTGELFF
TRBV5-6	TRBJ2-1	CASSWGLAGEQFF
TRBV6-5	TRBJ1-1	CASTTEILGTEAFF
TRBV5-4	TRBJ1-1	CASSLGIAGATEAFF
TRBV11-2	TRBJ2-7	CASSLTSGQGAYEQYF
TRBV30	TRBJ1-4	CAWSPGQGTEKLFF
TRBV11-1	TRBJ2-5	CASSLAQTGGGETQYF
TRBV20-1	TRBJ2-6	CSASPGAGANVLTF
TRBV3-1/TRBV3-2	TRBJ1-1	CASSPSGYTAFF
TRBV7-9	TRBJ2-4	CASSLDGGGGNIQYF
TRBV5-4	TRBJ1-3	CASSLDREPGNTIYF
TRBV3-1/TRBV3-2	TRBJ2-2	CASSQEVWGVDTGELFF
TRBV4-2	TRBJ2-7	CASGPSERGYEQYF
TRBV6-1	TRBJ1-4	CASSEPTGFYEKLFF
TRBV10-3	TRBJ1-5	CAISSTGELSQPQHF
TRBV4-2	TRBJ2-5	CASSQDTGGQETQYF
TRBV7-8	TRBJ2-7	CASSLAPLYEQYF
TRBV12-3/TRBV12-4	TRBJ1-3	CASSLAEGNTIYF
TRBV5-1	TRBJ2-7	CASSLGSGGPSSYEQYF
TRBV6-5	TRBJ2-3	CASSYSPALTDTQYF
TRBV7-8	TRBJ2-1	CASSHRRGSYNEQFF
TRBV11-2	TRBJ2-6	CASSLLGGIKSGANVLTF
TRBV6-5	TRBJ2-3	CASSYNSGGTDTQYF
TRBV6-1	TRBJ2-1	CASSEVYRVQYNEQFF
TRBV2	TRBJ2-2	CASSSGQKSPGELFF
TRBV3-1/TRBV3-2	TRBJ1-1	CASSRQGSTEAFF
TRBV6-1	TRBJ1-5	CASSERNYGQPQHF